This entry lists 26 T cell receptor beta chains sequenced from one sample in a study of OX40 agonist ivuxolimab in advanced cancers. Sequencing used immunoSEQ multiplex PCR; TCRdb keeps in-frame clones, though not all of them. The sample consists of 42,000 or so clones, 75% to 90% of them appearing once. The sequencing used CD4+ or CD8+ T cells sorted from blood, collected in a trial of the OX40 agonist ivuxolimab. Source of these receptors: an adult with an advanced solid tumor such as melanoma, head and neck, liver or kidney cancer.

V is TRBV6-1 and J is TRBJ1-1; 7 bases map to TRBD1. The trim removed 6 bases at V and 6 bases at J, leaving 10 bases unmatched. Germline V lookup: CDR1 MNHNS, CDR2 SASEGT. The CDR3 consists of 14 residues. This CDR3 is CASRQTGEWPEAFF. DNA of the CDR3: TGTGCCAGCAGGCAAACAGGGGAATGGCCTGAAGCTTTCTTT.

This chain links TRBV9 with TRBJ2-1; D might be TRBD1 (5 bases). The CDR3 sequence is 17 residues long. Trimming removed 3 bases from V and 1 base from J, with 17 bases in between. Germline loops: CDR1 SGDLS, CDR2 YYNGEE. CDR3 in amino acids: CASSGQYGPYSYNEQFF. Here the CDR3 DNA reads TGTGCCAGCAGCGGACAGTATGGCCCTTATTCCTACAATGAGCAGTTCTTC.

CDR3 nucleotides: TGCAGCGTTGAAATGGGGGGGAGGACTGAAGCTTTCTTT. Translation gives CSVEMGGRTEAFF. The chain has TRBV29-1 and TRBJ1-1; tentative D call: TRBD1 (5 bases). Per germline, CDR1 SQVTM and CDR2 ANQGSEA. This CDR3 spans 13 amino acids. The ends were cut back, 2 bases at V and 5 bases at J, with 12 bases in the middle.

This chain connects TRBV9 to TRBJ2-3; perhaps TRBD2 as D (5 bases). Germline CDR1 and CDR2: SGDLS and YYNGEE. V lost 3 bases, J lost 5 bases, and 7 bases lay in between. This CDR3 comprises 12 residues. CDR3 coding DNA: TGTGCCAGCAGCGGCGAGGGAGATACGCAGTATTTT. Its translation is CASSGEGDTQYF.

V and J are TRBV10-2 and TRBJ2-5; 9 nucleotides agree with TRBD2. The CDR3 length is 14 residues. V trimming: 6 bases; J trimming: 7 bases; junction bases outside the gene matches: 9. The V gene's germline CDR1 is WSHSY and CDR2 SAAADI. The DNA for the CDR3 is TGCGCCAGCAGCCGCGGGAGGGCCTTTGGGACCCAGTACTTC. Its translation is CASSRGRAFGTQYF.

The chain couples TRBV28 to TRBJ2-5, with a tentative D call TRBD1 (5 bases). V shed 3 bases and J shed 5 bases, with 13 bases lying between them. CDR1 and CDR2 (germline): MDHEN, SYDVKM. The CDR3 runs to 14 residues. CDR3 sequence: CASSFLFRDETQYF. The CDR3 DNA reads as TGTGCCAGCAGTTTCCTCTTCAGGGATGAGACCCAGTACTTC.

This clone showed up just a few times. J is TRBJ1-2 and V is TRBV4-1; 9 positions match TRBD1. CDR3 length equals 14 residues. CDR1 is MGHRA, CDR2 YSYEKL, per germline. The V gene end was trimmed by 4 bases and the J gene end by 6 bases; junction bases not matched to a gene: 6. This CDR3 is CASSLGQGLDGYTF. CDR3 coding DNA: TGCGCCAGCAGCCTCGGACAGGGGCTCGATGGCTACACCTTC.

The chain uses TRBV9 and TRBJ2-3; D unresolved. The length of the CDR3 is 14 residues. Germline values: CDR1 SGDLS, CDR2 YYNGEE. V shed 4 bases and J shed 8 bases, with 17 bases lying between them. The CDR3 reads CASSLTPGSGTQYF. CDR3 bases: TGTGCCAGCAGCCTTACTCCAGGATCGGGTACGCAGTATTTT.

This clone was recorded only once. The gene calls are TRBV7-9 and TRBJ2-3; TRBD2 matches 7 bases. Germline-derived CDR1 and CDR2 are SEHNR and FQNEAQ (reference sequence). J was trimmed by 1 base and V by 1 base; bases with no gene match: 5. The CDR3 has 16 amino acids. This CDR3 is CASSLGAGEGTDTQYF. The CDR3 region has the DNA TGTGCCAGCAGCTTAGGGGCGGGAGAGGGCACAGATACGCAGTATTTT. Using reference TRBV7-9 and TRBJ2-3 for the parts outside the CDR3, the full variable domain is DTGVSQNPRHKITKRGQNVTFRCDPISEHNRLYWYRQTLGQGPEFLTYFQNEAQLEKSRLLSDRFSAERPKGSFSTLEIQRTEQGDSAMYLCASSLGAGEGTDTQYFGPGTRLTVL.

The gene calls are TRBV27 and TRBJ2-3, with D hard to call. Germline V gene data show CDR1 as MNHEY and CDR2 as SMNVEV (reference sequence). The CDR3 loop spans 13 amino acids. V lost 6 bases and J lost 3, with 10 bases in between. CDR3 DNA sequence: TGTGCCAGCAGGCGTAAAGGGACAGATACGCAGTATTTT. Translation: CASRRKGTDTQYF.

This sequence joins TRBV6-6 and TRBJ1-3; 9 nucleotides match TRBD1. This CDR3 spans 16 amino acids. CDR1 and CDR2 from the germline V gene are MNHNY and SVGAGI (reference sequence). After removal of 5 bases from V and 0 bases from J, the junction contained 5 bases not matched to a gene. The DNA of the CDR3 is TGTGCCAGCAGTCCTGGACAGGGGCGCTCTGGAAACACCATATATTTT. Protein product: CASSPGQGRSGNTIYF.

This clone has more than one count but fewer than ten. The genes are TRBV10-3 and TRBJ2-5, with 13 bases matching TRBD2. CDR3 size: 16 residues. V shed 5 bases, J shed 0 bases, and the junction held 3 bases outside the gene matches. Germline CDR1 and CDR2: ENHRY and SYGVKD. The CDR3 DNA is TGTGCCATCAGTTCCGGGACTAGCGGGAACCAAGAGACCCAGTACTTC. This translates into CAISSGTSGNQETQYF.

V usage is TRBV29-1 and J usage is TRBJ2-1, with 10 positions matching TRBD2. V dropped 6 bases and J dropped 4; count of bases not matched to a gene: 6. This CDR3 is 14 amino acids long. Germline CDR1 reads SQVTM; CDR2 reads ANQGSEA. The CDR3 here is CSVETSGRYNEQFF. The CDR3 DNA sequence: TGCAGCGTGGAGACTAGCGGGCGATACAATGAGCAGTTCTTC.

The J gene is TRBJ1-2, the V gene TRBV19; 7 nucleotides line up with TRBD1. The CDR3 covers 16 residues. V lost 0 bases, J lost 4 bases, and 8 bases stayed unmatched. Germline lookup yields CDR1 LNHDA and CDR2 SQIVND (reference sequence). The CDR3 sequence: CASSIDARQGSYGYTF. Written as DNA, the CDR3 is TGTGCCAGTAGTATAGACGCCCGACAGGGTTCCTATGGCTACACCTTC.

The J gene is TRBJ2-3, the V gene TRBV7-2; perhaps D is TRBD1 or TRBD2 (6 bases each). With 10 bases removed from V and 0 bases from J, the gap between germline ends came to 14 bases. CDR1 SGHTA and CDR2 FQGNSA come from the germline V gene. This CDR3 has 14 amino acids. This CDR3 reads CATKPGASTDTQYF. The CDR3, as DNA: TGTGCCACTAAACCGGGGGCCAGCACAGATACGCAGTATTTT.

This chain connects TRBV28 to TRBJ2-1; 9 bases agree with TRBD1. The CDR3 is 17 residues long. V was clipped by 5 bases and J by 6 bases; unmatched bases: 14. CDR1 and CDR2 from the germline V gene are MDHEN and SYDVKM. CDR3 sequence (DNA): TGTGCCAGCAGTCCCATAACAGGGACAGGGTGGAGCAATGAGCAGTTCTTC. Its protein product is CASSPITGTGWSNEQFF.

The chain carries TRBV6-1 and TRBJ2-7; no definite D call. The germline gives CDR1 MNHNS, CDR2 SASEGT. The CDR3 length is 14 residues. Trimming stripped 3 bases from V and 0 bases from J, with 9 bases between. The CDR3 DNA reads as TGTGCCAGCAGTGAGGACCAAATCTCCTACGAGCAGTACTTC. Its translation is CASSEDQISYEQYF.

The rearrangement links TRBV27 to TRBJ1-1, with 10 nucleotides matching TRBD1. This CDR3 contains 14 residues. Germline V CDR1 and CDR2: MNHEY, SMNVEV (reference sequence). Losses at the gene ends were 4 bases for V and 8 bases for J; bases not matched to a gene: 7. CDR3 residues: CASSWGQGKSEAFF. CDR3 in DNA: TGTGCCAGCAGTTGGGGACAGGGGAAGTCGGAAGCTTTCTTT.

The chain carries TRBV2 and TRBJ1-5; D may be TRBD1 (5 bases). Germline-derived CDR1 and CDR2 are SNHLY and FYNNEI. The CDR3 runs 14 residues. Trimming removed 3 bases from V and 5 bases from J, with 11 bases in between. This CDR3 reads CASSDGGRYQPQHF. DNA of the CDR3: TGTGCCAGCAGTGACGGGGGGAGGTATCAGCCCCAGCATTTT.

This clone was detected a few times. The rearrangement uses TRBV30 and TRBJ1-5, with TRBD1 matching over 7 bases. J was trimmed by 5 bases and V by 7 bases; bases with no gene match: 8. CDR3 length equals 13 residues. Germline CDR1 GTSNPN, CDR2 SVGIG (reference sequence). CDR3 protein: CASSRDSDQPQHF. In nucleotides, the CDR3 is TGTGCCTCGTCGAGGGACAGTGATCAGCCCCAGCATTTT.

This sequence joins TRBV7-2 and TRBJ2-4; unclear D gene. The CDR3 length is 15 residues. Germline V gene lookup returns CDR1 SGHTA and CDR2 FQGNSA. The V end lost 1 base, the J end lost 2 bases, and 9 bases lay between the germline ends. The CDR3 nucleotides are TGTGCCAGCAGCTTAGAGTATACACCCAAAAACATTCAGTACTTC. This gives the protein CASSLEYTPKNIQYF.

This chain links TRBV5-1 with TRBJ1-5, with 8 bases identical to TRBD1. The CDR3 spans 18 residues. Germline assignment: CDR1 SGHRS and CDR2 YFSETQ. J lost 6 bases, V lost 7 bases, and 21 bases had no gene match. CDR3 sequence (DNA): TGCGCCAGCTGGGGTGGGGAATCAGGGGGCTCATTCAGTCAGCCCCAGCATTTT. Translation: CASWGGESGGSFSQPQHF.

This clone was seen a handful of times. The genes are TRBV2 and TRBJ2-2; D ambiguous. Germline loops: CDR1 SNHLY, CDR2 FYNNEI. The CDR3 is made up of 12 amino acids. With 6 bases removed from V and 6 bases from J, the gap between germline ends came to 8 bases. CDR3 bases: TGTGCCAGCAGGACTCAGGCCGGGGAGCTGTTTTTT. Its translation: CASRTQAGELFF. Complete variable domain (other parts from reference TRBV2 and TRBJ2-2): EPEVTQTPSHQVTQMGQEVILRCVPISNHLYFYWYRQILGQKVEFLVSFYNNEISEKSEIFDDQFSVERPDGSNFTLKIRSTKLEDSAMYFCASRTQAGELFFGEGSRLTVL.

V is TRBV30 and J is TRBJ1-3; no firm D call. Trimming shortened V by 5 bases and J by 6 bases, and 8 bases separated the two germline ends. Germline values: CDR1 GTSNPN, CDR2 SVGIG (reference sequence). There are 11 residues in the CDR3. CDR3 nucleotide sequence: TGTGCCTGGGGTTCCCAAAACACCATATATTTT. Amino acid sequence: CAWGSQNTIYF.

The chain uses TRBV28 and TRBJ2-7; D not resolved. This CDR3 comprises 13 residues. V lost 1 base and J lost 0, with 4 bases in between. Germline values: CDR1 MDHEN, CDR2 SYDVKM. Written as DNA, the CDR3 is TGTGCCAGCAGTTTATCTTACTCCTACGAGCAGTACTTC. Residues: CASSLSYSYEQYF. Looking up the rest from reference TRBV28 and TRBJ2-7 gives the full variable domain: DVKVTQSSRYLVKRTGEKVFLECVQDMDHENMFWYRQDPGLGLRLIYFSYDVKMKEKGDIPEGYSVSREKKERFSLILESASTNQTSMYLCASSLSYSYEQYFGPGTRLTVT.

The CDR3 sequence is CASSSVAGAITDEQFF. DNA for the CDR3: TGTGCCAGTAGTTCGGTAGCGGGAGCTATTACAGATGAGCAGTTCTTC. The chain employs TRBV19 and TRBJ2-1; the match to TRBD2 covers 9 bases. The ends lost 5 bases at V and 8 bases at J; junction bases unmatched: 13. The CDR3 has 16 amino acids. Germline lookup yields CDR1 LNHDA and CDR2 SQIVND (reference sequence).